This TCR beta chain comes out of a study of monozygotic twins with inflammatory bowel disease. The V gene's germline CDR1 is LNHDA and CDR2 SQIVND (reference sequence). The CDR3 is 16 amino acids. TCRdb reprocessed the 5' RACE reads and keeps a single row for each CDR3 protein, giving no DNA. The listing records roughly 160,000 distinct CDR3 sequences. The sample taken for sequencing was blood. This chain joins TRBV19 and TRBJ2-1; with no DNA, the TCRdb D assignment of TRBD2 cannot be verified. This clonotype originated in a human donor with ulcerative colitis or Crohn's disease, or a healthy co-twin of an affected twin (not recorded which). The CDR3 sequence is CASSIDVQEGINEQFF.